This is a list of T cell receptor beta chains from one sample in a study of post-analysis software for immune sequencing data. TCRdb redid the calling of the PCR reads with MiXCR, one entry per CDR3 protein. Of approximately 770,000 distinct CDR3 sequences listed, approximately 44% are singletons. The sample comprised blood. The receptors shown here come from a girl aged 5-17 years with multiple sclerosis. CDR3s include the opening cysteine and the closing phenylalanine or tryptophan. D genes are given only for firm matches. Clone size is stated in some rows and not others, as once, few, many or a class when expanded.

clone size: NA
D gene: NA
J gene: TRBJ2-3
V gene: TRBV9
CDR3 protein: CASSETSGKDTQYF
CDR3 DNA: TGTGCCAGCAGCGAGACTAGTGGGAAAGATACGCAGTATTTT

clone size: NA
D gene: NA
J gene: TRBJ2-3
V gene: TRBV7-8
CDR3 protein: CASSPSGGHTDTQYF
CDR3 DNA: TGTGCCAGCAGCCCCAGTGGCGGGCACACAGATACGCAGTATTTT

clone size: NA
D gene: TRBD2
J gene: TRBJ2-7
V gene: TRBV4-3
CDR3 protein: CASSRGLGGNEQYF
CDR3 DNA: TGCGCCAGCAGCCGGGGACTAGGGGGGAACGAGCAGTACTTC

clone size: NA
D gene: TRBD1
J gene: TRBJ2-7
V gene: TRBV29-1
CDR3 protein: CSVRTGGGYEQYF
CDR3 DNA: TGCAGCGTTAGGACAGGGGGAGGATACGAGCAGTACTTC

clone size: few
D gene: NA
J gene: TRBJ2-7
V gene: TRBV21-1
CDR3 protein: CASRGQSYEQYF
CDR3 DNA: TGTGCCAGCAGGGGACAGTCCTACGAGCAGTACTTC

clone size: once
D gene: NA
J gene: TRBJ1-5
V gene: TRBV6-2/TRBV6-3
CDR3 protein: CASSYTGRSGDQPQHF
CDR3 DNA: TGTGCCAGCAGTTACACAGGCAGGTCAGGGGATCAGCCTCAGCATTTT

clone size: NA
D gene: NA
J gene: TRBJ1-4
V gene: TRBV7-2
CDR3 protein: CASSLIPATNEKLFF
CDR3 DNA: TGTGCCAGCAGCTTAATCCCCGCAACTAATGAAAAACTGTTTTTT

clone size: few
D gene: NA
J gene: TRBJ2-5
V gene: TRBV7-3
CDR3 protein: CASSLQGGTQETQYF
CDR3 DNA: TGTGCCAGCAGCTTGCAAGGGGGGACGCAAGAGACCCAGTACTTC

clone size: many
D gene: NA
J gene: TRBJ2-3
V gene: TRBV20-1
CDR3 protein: CSARDSPTDTQYF
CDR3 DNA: TGCAGTGCTAGGGACAGTCCCACAGATACGCAGTATTTT

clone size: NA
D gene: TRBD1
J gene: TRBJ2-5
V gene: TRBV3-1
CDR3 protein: CASAKDRGQETQYF
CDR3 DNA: TGTGCCAGCGCTAAGGACAGGGGACAAGAGACCCAGTACTTC

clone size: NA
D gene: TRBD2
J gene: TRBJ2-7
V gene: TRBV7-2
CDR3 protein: CASSGSGLAGGEVEQYF
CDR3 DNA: TGTGCCAGCAGCGGATCGGGACTAGCGGGAGGTGAAGTCGAGCAGTACTTC

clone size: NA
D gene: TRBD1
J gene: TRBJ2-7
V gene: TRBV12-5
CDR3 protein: CASGLAPFRDSPYEQYF
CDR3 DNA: TGTGCTAGTGGTTTGGCGCCATTCCGGGACAGCCCCTACGAGCAGTACTTC

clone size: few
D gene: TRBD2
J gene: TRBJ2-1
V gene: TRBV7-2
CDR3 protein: CASSLRGGLAGHNEQFF
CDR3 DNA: TGTGCCAGCAGCTTAAGGGGGGGACTAGCGGGGCACAATGAGCAGTTCTTC

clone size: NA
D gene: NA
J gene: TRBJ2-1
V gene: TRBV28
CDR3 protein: CASSFEPAYNEQFF
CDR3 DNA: TGTGCCAGCAGTTTCGAACCCGCCTACAATGAGCAGTTCTTC

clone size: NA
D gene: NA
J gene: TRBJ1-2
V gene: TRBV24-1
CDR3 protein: CATSDSRWSGYTF
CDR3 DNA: TGTGCCACCAGTGATTCCCGTTGGAGCGGCTACACCTTC

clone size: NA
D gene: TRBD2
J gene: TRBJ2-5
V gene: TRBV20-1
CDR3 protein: CSARRPSGPQGTQYF
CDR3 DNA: TGCAGTGCTAGACGCCCTAGCGGACCCCAAGGGACCCAGTACTTC

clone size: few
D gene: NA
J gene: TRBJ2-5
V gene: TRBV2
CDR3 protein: CASSGNRIQYF
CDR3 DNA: TGTGCCAGCAGTGGCAATAGAATCCAGTACTTC

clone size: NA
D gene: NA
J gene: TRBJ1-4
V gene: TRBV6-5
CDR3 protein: CASRSQRGREKLFF
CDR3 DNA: TGTGCCAGCAGATCCCAACGGGGGCGGGAAAAACTGTTTTTT

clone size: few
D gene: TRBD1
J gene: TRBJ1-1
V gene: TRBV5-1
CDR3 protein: CASRDRAPMNTEAFF
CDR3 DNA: TGCGCCAGCCGCGACAGGGCTCCTATGAACACTGAAGCTTTCTTT

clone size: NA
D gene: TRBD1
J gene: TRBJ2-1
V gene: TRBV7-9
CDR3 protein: CASSLARDRGNEQFF
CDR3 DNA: TGTGCCAGCAGCTTAGCTCGGGACAGGGGTAATGAGCAGTTCTTC

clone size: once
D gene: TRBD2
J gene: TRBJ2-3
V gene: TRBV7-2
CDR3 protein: CACSATSGRIDTQYF
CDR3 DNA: TGTGCCTGCAGCGCCACTAGCGGGAGAATAGATACGCAGTATTTT